Listed below are T cell receptor beta chains from one sample, sequenced in a study of blood T cell repertoires in COVID-19. Assay used: immunoSEQ multiplex PCR; TCRdb lists only in-frame clones, some missing. The sample contains about 400,000 clones, around nine tenths of which appear only once. The sequencing input was PBMCs or T cells enriched from blood (not recorded which). Every receptor here comes from a woman in her fifties or sixties who had recovered from COVID-19. CDR3s include the opening cysteine and the closing phenylalanine or tryptophan. Fields, in order: CDR3 length, D gene, clone size, J gene, V gene, CDR3 protein, CDR3 DNA. The D gene is left open where the match is weak. Some rows mark clone size as missing; the rest say once, few, many or name a class of expanded clone.

>16|TRBD2|-|TRBJ2-1|TRBV4-3
CASSLGLAGALNEQFF
TGCGCCAGCAGCCTCGGACTAGCGGGGGCCCTAAATGAGCAGTTCTTC
>14|-|-|TRBJ2-3|TRBV6-5
CASREGISTDTQYF
TGTGCCAGCAGGGAGGGGATTAGCACAGATACGCAGTATTTT
>17|TRBD1|-|TRBJ2-2|TRBV7-2
CASSLVLTGQVNGELFF
TGTGCCAGCAGCTTAGTATTGACAGGGCAGGTGAACGGGGAGCTGTTTTTT
>13|-|-|TRBJ2-5|TRBV2
CASSVEAQETQYF
TGTGCCAGCAGTGTTGAGGCCCAAGAGACCCAGTACTTC
>14|-|-|TRBJ2-5|TRBV5-1
CASSLDVRGETQYF
TGCGCCAGCAGCTTGGATGTGCGGGGAGAGACCCAGTACTTC
>14|-|-|TRBJ1-6|TRBV7-8
CASSPDSNNSPLHF
TGTGCCAGCAGCCCGGACTCTAATAATTCACCCCTCCACTTT
>15|TRBD2|-|TRBJ2-2|TRBV4-2
CASSLLAGNTGELFF
TGTGCCAGCAGCTTATTAGCGGGAAACACCGGGGAGCTGTTTTTT
>15|-|-|TRBJ1-1|TRBV4-2
CASSQDPGLNTEAFF
TGTGCCAGCAGCCAAGATCCAGGACTTAACACTGAAGCTTTCTTT
>13|-|few|TRBJ1-4|TRBV7-9
CASSLTRIEKLFF
TGTGCCAGCAGCTTGACCAGGATTGAAAAACTGTTTTTT
>12|-|-|TRBJ2-7|TRBV19
CASSIGSYEQYF
TGTGCCAGTAGTATCGGGTCCTACGAGCAGTACTTC
>13|-|-|TRBJ2-7|TRBV6-2/TRBV6-3
CASSYSISYEQYF
TGTGCCAGCAGTTACTCCATCTCCTACGAGCAGTACTTC
>15|-|-|TRBJ1-3|TRBV28
CASRGGALSGNTIYF
TGTGCCAGCCGAGGAGGGGCCCTCTCTGGAAACACCATATATTTT
>14|TRBD1|-|TRBJ1-1|TRBV6-5
CASSGQGARTEAFF
TGTGCCAGCAGCGGACAGGGGGCGAGGACTGAAGCTTTCTTT
>14|-|-|TRBJ2-2|TRBV2
CASSGPGRSGELFF
TGTGCCAGCAGTGGACCAGGGAGGTCCGGGGAGCTGTTTTTT
>14|TRBD1|-|TRBJ2-2|TRBV2
CANTGTGHTGELFF
TGTGCCAATACCGGGACAGGGCACACCGGGGAGCTGTTTTTT
>16|-|-|TRBJ1-1|TRBV27
CASSSRPRTMNTEAFF
TGTGCCAGCAGTTCCCGACCGCGGACTATGAACACTGAAGCTTTCTTT
>16|-|-|TRBJ1-5|TRBV27
CASSLEGGALNQPQHF
TGTGCCAGCAGTTTAGAGGGCGGGGCGCTCAATCAGCCCCAGCATTTT
>16|TRBD2|-|TRBJ2-1|TRBV6-2/TRBV6-3
CASSLGSSGGYNEQFF
TGTGCCAGCAGTCTCGGATCTAGCGGGGGGTACAATGAGCAGTTCTTC
>16|TRBD1|-|TRBJ2-1|TRBV7-3
CASSFTRDRDHNEQFF
TGTGCCAGCAGCTTCACCCGGGACAGGGACCACAATGAGCAGTTCTTC
>14|TRBD1|-|TRBJ2-2|TRBV7-9
CASSRTGDTGELFF
TGTGCCAGCAGCCGAACAGGGGACACCGGGGAGCTGTTTTTT
>17|-|-|TRBJ2-2|TRBV21-1
CASSNLAGGANTWELFF
TGTGCCAGCAGCAACCTAGCGGGGGGCGCGAACACCTGGGAGCTGTTTTTT
>14|TRBD1|-|TRBJ2-1|TRBV5-1
CASSLGQAVNEQFF
TGCGCCAGCAGCTTAGGACAGGCCGTCAATGAGCAGTTCTTC
>16|TRBD2|-|TRBJ2-3|TRBV7-8
CASSLDPSGDTDTQYF
TGTGCCAGCAGCTTAGATCCTAGCGGGGACACAGATACGCAGTATTTT
>14|TRBD2|-|TRBJ2-1|TRBV6-5
CASTGGGAYNEQFF
TGTGCCAGCACCGGCGGGGGGGCCTACAATGAGCAGTTCTTC
>12|-|-|TRBJ1-4|TRBV7-9
CASSFSREELFF
TGTGCCAGCAGCTTTAGCAGGGAAGAACTGTTTTTT
>16|TRBD1|-|TRBJ1-5|TRBV3-1/TRBV3-2
CASSDRRTGSNQPQHF
TGTGCCAGCAGCGACCGGAGGACAGGGAGCAATCAGCCCCAGCATTTT
>13|-|-|TRBJ1-2|TRBV2
CASLIGATRGYTF
TGTGCCAGTCTGATTGGGGCAACGAGGGGCTACACCTTC
>12|-|-|TRBJ1-1|TRBV27
CASVGLPGQAFF
TGTGCCAGCGTGGGACTCCCCGGACAAGCTTTCTTT
>15|TRBD1|few|TRBJ1-4|TRBV3-1/TRBV3-2
CASSGRDRIEEKLFF
TGTGCCAGCAGCGGCCGGGACAGGATAGAAGAAAAACTGTTTTTT
>15|TRBD1|-|TRBJ1-5|TRBV30
CAWSVGQGQNQPQHF
TGTGCCTGGAGTGTCGGACAGGGGCAAAATCAGCCCCAGCATTTT
>18|TRBD2|few|TRBJ2-3|TRBV5-6
CASSTGLAGGSLTDTQYF
TGTGCCAGCAGCACCGGACTAGCGGGGGGTTCCCTCACAGATACGCAGTATTTT
>13|-|-|TRBJ1-1|TRBV27
CASSPLSTDQAFF
TGTGCCAGCAGTCCATTATCGACAGACCAAGCTTTCTTT
>14|TRBD1|-|TRBJ2-2|TRBV18
CASSSQGASGELFF
TGTGCCAGCTCATCACAGGGGGCGAGCGGGGAGCTGTTTTTT
>15|-|-|TRBJ2-5|TRBV27
CASSKSGVPQETQYF
TGTGCCAGCAGCAAATCGGGGGTACCTCAAGAGACCCAGTACTTC
>17|-|-|TRBJ1-2|TRBV5-1
CASSLLTGYQRDDGYTF
TGCGCCAGCAGCTTGTTGACAGGATATCAGAGGGATGATGGCTACACCTTC
>11|-|-|TRBJ2-7|TRBV10-3
CATLDSYEQYF
TGTGCCACCCTTGACAGCTACGAGCAGTACTTC
>15|TRBD1|-|TRBJ2-3|TRBV7-9
CASSGDRGYTDTQYF
TGTGCCAGCAGCGGGGACAGGGGATACACAGATACGCAGTATTTT
>15|-|-|TRBJ2-7|TRBV5-5
CASSWSLTGSYEQYF
TGTGCCAGCAGCTGGAGCCTCACAGGGTCCTACGAGCAGTACTTC
>13|-|-|TRBJ2-7|TRBV6-5
CASSYSTSYEQYF
TGTGCCAGCAGTTACAGCACTTCCTACGAGCAGTACTTC
>12|TRBD1|-|TRBJ2-7|TRBV6-1
CASSENQQGEYF
TGTGCCAGCAGTGAGAACCAACAGGGGGAGTACTTC
>16|-|few|TRBJ1-6|TRBV19
CASSITLGSYNSPLHF
TGTGCCAGTAGTATAACACTCGGGTCCTATAATTCACCCCTCCACTTT